Sequencing of this TCR beta chain was carried out in a study of blood T cell repertoires in COVID-19. The CDR3 is 14 amino acids. The germline CDR1 and CDR2 sequences are MDHEN and SYDVKM. Only in-frame clones appear in the TCRdb table, and some are missing; sequencing was by immunoSEQ multiplex PCR. The sample includes more than 250,000 clones, around 86% of them seen just once. Turning to this clone: One end of the junction varies from germline; a read error may be responsible.

The gene calls are TRBV28 and TRBJ1-1; 8 bases line up with TRBD1. The sequencing input was peripheral blood. The clonotype comes from a man between 45 and 60 years old with active or convalescent COVID-19. Written as DNA, the CDR3 is TGTGCCAGCAGCTCCGGACAGGGCGGAAGTCAAGAGCTCTTT. It specifies CASSSGQGGSQELF.